These T cell receptor beta chains were read from a single sample in a study of shared clonotypes between healthy human individuals. Produced via immunoSEQ multiplex PCR; TCRdb's table is partial and in-frame only. The sample contains around 2.5 million clones, 80% to 95% of which appear only once. The source material was naive CD4+ T cells from PBMCs. These receptor sequences come from a young man in good health. Some clones in this sample may be carry-over from other donors' samples. Both conserved end residues are part of each CDR3. Fields, in order: clone size, D gene, J gene, V gene, CDR3 DNA, CDR3 protein. The D gene is left open where the match is weak. Size tells how often a clone was seen (once, few, many) or the class of an expanded clone, and some rows leave it out.

- - TRBJ2-7 TRBV2 TGTGCCAGCAGACGGAAACATAAGGCCTCCTACGAGCAGTACTTC CASRRKHKASYEQYF
- - TRBJ1-3 TRBV18 TGTGCCAGCTCACCCGGAGTTGCTGGAAACACCATATATTTT CASSPGVAGNTIYF
- - TRBJ2-5 TRBV29-1 TGCAGCGTTGAGGTCGTCCAAGAGACCCAGTACTTC CSVEVVQETQYF
once TRBD1 TRBJ1-1 TRBV5-4 TGTGCCAGCAGCCACAAAGGACAGGGGAACACTGAAGCTTTCTTT CASSHKGQGNTEAFF
- TRBD2 TRBJ2-2 TRBV2 TGTGCCAGCAGTGGGACTAGCGGGAAAACCGGGGAGCTGTTTTTT CASSGTSGKTGELFF
- - TRBJ2-7 TRBV19 TGTGCCAGTAGGGGGTTGTCTAGCTCCTACGAGCAGTACTTC CASRGLSSSYEQYF
- TRBD1 TRBJ2-1 TRBV5-1 TGCGCCAGCAGCTTGGCGGACAGGGGCCGCGGTGAGCAGTTCTTC CASSLADRGRGEQFF
- - TRBJ2-7 TRBV6-5 TGTGCCAGCAGTTACTCCTGGACCGGAGGAAGCGAGCAGTACTTC CASSYSWTGGSEQYF
- - TRBJ2-3 TRBV9 TGTGCCAGCAGCGCCGGGGCGTATAGCACAGATACGCAGTATTTT CASSAGAYSTDTQYF
- - TRBJ2-5 TRBV4-1 TGCGCCAGCAGCCAATCGGGACTGAAAGAGACCCAGTACTTC CASSQSGLKETQYF
- - TRBJ1-3 TRBV9 TGTGCCAGCAGCGTCCTCGGGGGTTATTCTGGAAACACCATATATTTT CASSVLGGYSGNTIYF
- TRBD1 TRBJ1-1 TRBV2 TGTGCCAGCAGTTTTACAGGGGCGCGCAGGGAGTTGAACACTGAAGCTTTCTTT CASSFTGARRELNTEAFF
- TRBD1 TRBJ1-2 TRBV6-6 TGTGCCAGCAGTCGCAGTACAGGGGGCTCTGGCTACACCTTC CASSRSTGGSGYTF
- - TRBJ2-7 TRBV7-2 TGTGCCAGCAGCCCTCGGTGGGCAGCCTACGAGCAGTACTTC CASSPRWAAYEQYF
- TRBD1 TRBJ1-4 TRBV7-9 TGTGCCAGCAGCTTAGGAAGGGGACAGGGGGAAAAACTGTTTTTT CASSLGRGQGEKLFF
- TRBD1 TRBJ2-7 TRBV25-1 TGTGCCAGCAGTCATACCGGGACAGGGGGTGGCGAGCAGTACTTC CASSHTGTGGGEQYF
- - TRBJ1-1 TRBV29-1 TGCAGCGTTGCGGGGCGGCGAATGAGTGAAGCTTTCTTT CSVAGRRMSEAFF
- - TRBJ1-1 TRBV7-3 TGTGCCAGCAGCTTTAGTGGGGCGGGCACTGAAGCTTTCTTT CASSFSGAGTEAFF
- - TRBJ1-2 TRBV7-9 TGTGCCAGCAGCCGGGGAGGACAGTATTATGGCTACACCTTC CASSRGGQYYGYTF
- - TRBJ2-7 TRBV19 TGTGCCAGTAGCAGGGGCTACGAGCAGTACTTC CASSRGYEQYF
- - TRBJ2-2 TRBV14 TGTGCCAGCAGCCAAGAAGGGAGACCGCGAGCAAATACCGGGGAGCTGTTTTTT CASSQEGRPRANTGELFF
- - TRBJ2-5 TRBV18 TGTGCCAGCTCACCGACGAGGGACGAGACCCAGTACTTC CASSPTRDETQYF
- TRBD1 TRBJ1-2 TRBV5-4 TGTGCCAGCAGCTTGGTGACAGGGCCTAACTATGGCTACACCTTC CASSLVTGPNYGYTF
- - TRBJ2-2 TRBV19 TGTGCCAGTAGGGGGCCTACCAACACCGGGGAGCTGTTTTTT CASRGPTNTGELFF
- - TRBJ2-7 TRBV10-3 TGTGCCATCAGTGAGTCGGGGGGACGGGGCTACGAGCAGTACTTC CAISESGGRGYEQYF
- - TRBJ2-1 TRBV18 TGTGCCAGCTCAGCCGGGCCCGACAATGAGCAGTTCTTC CASSAGPDNEQFF
- - TRBJ1-1 TRBV29-1 TGCAGCGTTTATAGGGCACAAAACACTGAAGCTTTCTTT CSVYRAQNTEAFF
- - TRBJ1-2 TRBV6-7 TGTGCCAGCAGAAATAGTAAGGGAAAGACGGAGAACTATGGCTACACCTTC CASRNSKGKTENYGYTF
- - TRBJ2-7 TRBV11-2 TGTGCCAGCAGCTTAGACTCGAGGTTCTCCTACGAGCAGTACTTC CASSLDSRFSYEQYF